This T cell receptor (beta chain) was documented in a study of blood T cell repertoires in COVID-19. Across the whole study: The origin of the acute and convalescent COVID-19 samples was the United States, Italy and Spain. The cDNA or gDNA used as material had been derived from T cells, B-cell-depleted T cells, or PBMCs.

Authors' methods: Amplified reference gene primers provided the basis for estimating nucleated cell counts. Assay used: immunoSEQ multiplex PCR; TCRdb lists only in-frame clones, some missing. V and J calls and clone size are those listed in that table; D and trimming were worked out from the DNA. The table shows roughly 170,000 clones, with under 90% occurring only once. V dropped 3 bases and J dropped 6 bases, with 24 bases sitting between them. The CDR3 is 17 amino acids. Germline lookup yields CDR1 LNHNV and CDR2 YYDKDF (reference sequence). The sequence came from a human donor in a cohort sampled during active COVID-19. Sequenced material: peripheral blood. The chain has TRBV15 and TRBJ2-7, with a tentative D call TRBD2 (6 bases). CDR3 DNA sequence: TGTGCCACCAGCAGTCCGGGACGGGGGATCACCCCTCGCGAGCAGTACTTC. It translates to CATSSPGRGITPREQYF.